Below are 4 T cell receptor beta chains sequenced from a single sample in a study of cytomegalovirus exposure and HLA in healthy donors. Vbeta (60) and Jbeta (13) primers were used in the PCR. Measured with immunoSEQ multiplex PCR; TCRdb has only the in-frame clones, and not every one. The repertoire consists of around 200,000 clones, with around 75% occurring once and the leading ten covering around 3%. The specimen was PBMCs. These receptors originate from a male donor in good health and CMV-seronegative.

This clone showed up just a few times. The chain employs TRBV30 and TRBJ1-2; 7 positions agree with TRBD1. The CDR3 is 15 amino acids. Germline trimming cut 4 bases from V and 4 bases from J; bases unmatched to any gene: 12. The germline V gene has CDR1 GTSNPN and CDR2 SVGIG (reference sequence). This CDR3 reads CAWTRTGARFYGYTF. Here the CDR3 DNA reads TGTGCCTGGACCCGAACAGGGGCCCGCTTCTATGGCTACACCTTC.

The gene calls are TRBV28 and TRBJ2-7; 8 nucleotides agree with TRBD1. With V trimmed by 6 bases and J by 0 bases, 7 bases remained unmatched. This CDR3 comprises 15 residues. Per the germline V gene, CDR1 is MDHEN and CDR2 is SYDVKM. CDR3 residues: CASSQDRGSSYEQYF. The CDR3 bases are TGTGCCAGCAGCCAAGACAGGGGAAGCTCCTACGAGCAGTACTTC.

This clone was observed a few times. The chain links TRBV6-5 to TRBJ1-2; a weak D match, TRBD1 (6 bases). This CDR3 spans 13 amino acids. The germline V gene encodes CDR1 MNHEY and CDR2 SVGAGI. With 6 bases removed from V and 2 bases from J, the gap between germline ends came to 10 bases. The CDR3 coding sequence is TGTGCCAGCAGATACGACAGGAACTATGGCTACACCTTC. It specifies CASRYDRNYGYTF.

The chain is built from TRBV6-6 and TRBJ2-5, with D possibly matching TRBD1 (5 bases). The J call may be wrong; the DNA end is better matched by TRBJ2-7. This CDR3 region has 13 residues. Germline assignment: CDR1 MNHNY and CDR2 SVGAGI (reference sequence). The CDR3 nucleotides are TGTGCCAGCGGGCCCACAGGTACCTACGAGCAGTACTTC. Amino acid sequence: CASGPTGTYEQYF.